This T cell receptor beta chain was obtained from a study of blood T cell repertoires in COVID-19 (dated by TCRdb to about 2020). For the study in its entirety: Samples from collaborators originated in the United States, Italy and Spain and spanned both the acute and convalescent phases of COVID-19. Sample metadata almost always included a de-identified subject ID, COVID-19 status, age in years and sex. Deeply sampled blood TCRbeta repertoires from subjects exposed to, actively infected with, or recovered from COVID-19 were included in the dataset. A freely available public database, intended as a resource for researchers studying the immune response to SARS-CoV-2, is where the repertoires were released. The samples were drawn from two sources: the first 160 participants of the ongoing ImmuneRACE study, and fewer than 1,500 subjects contributed by 6 global collaborators. The prospective study material was composed of cDNA or gDNA derived from T cells, B-cell-depleted T cells, or PBMCs. Where HLA class I and class II types were available, the types were taken from metadata supplied by the sample provider, not from assay-based typing.

TCRbeta CDR3 regions were amplified from genomic DNA by means of the immunoSEQ Assay, a bias-controlled multiplex PCR. On the study's bioinformatics: The number of nucleated cells in each sample was estimated by amplification of reference gene primers within the assay. To quantify the absolute abundance of each unique TCRbeta CDR3 rearrangement, sequence reads were collapsed and filtered. For each sample, productive Simpson clonality was calculated as the square root of Simpson's diversity index across productive rearrangements. TCRdb retrieved this table from immuneACCESS and kept in-frame rearrangements only. Not all clones are present; in checked studies, unresolved V genes account for under half, and no reason is known for the remainder. V, J and clone size are those of that table, while D and trimming were read from the DNA. Here the sample has 210,000 or so clones; approximately 84% occur a single time. The ten biggest clones cover around 7.3% of the sample.

The investigation overall reported the following: How much clinical and demographic metadata was included differed by source and by participant, and the metadata was provided uncurated.

Whole blood was collected in K2EDTA tubes by collaborating institutions according to the institutions' own protocols. Collaborator samples were shipped for TCRbeta analysis as frozen whole blood, isolated PBMCs, or DNA extracted from either sample type. About this clone: No cognate antigen has been identified for it. Base qualities were left out, and no much larger clone turns up one base away.

CDR1 and CDR2, looked up from the germline V gene, are WSHSY and SAAADI. Spanning cysteine to phenylalanine, the CDR3 consists of 14 amino acids. The retained sequence is limited to the CDR3, 42 bases, with the frame set at the first base. Relative to germline, V is 2 bases shorter and J is 5 bases shorter, with 11 bases between their ends. This TCR was recovered from a woman in her 50s with active or convalescent COVID-19. The specimen sequenced was peripheral blood. The sequence is built from TRBV10-2 and TRBJ2-3; the D gene is perhaps TRBD2, from 6 matching bases. Here the CDR3 is given as CASSEGRWQDTQYF. The DNA sequence is as follows: TGCGCCAGCAGTGAGGGGAGGTGGCAAGATACGCAGTATTTT.